This note documents a single T cell receptor (beta chain) sequence. What it recognizes is unknown. The sample's treatment: roughly 18 received Ad26.COV2.S at low or high dose, single or two shots; about 5 received placebo; per-sample allocation not given. Samples came from day 63 after the first vaccine or placebo injection. The data originate from a study of Ad26.COV2.S vaccination and SARS-CoV-2 variants. J gave up 9 bases and V 0 bases, and 8 bases lay outside the gene matches. From germline, CDR1 is SGHRS and CDR2 YFSETQ. The CDR3 spans 15 residues. Assay used: immunoSEQ multiplex PCR; TCRdb lists only in-frame clones, some missing. Among around 340,000 clones listed, 75% to 90% were seen once. Study-level points and caveats: Higher spike-specific TCR breadth was found in vaccine recipients than in placebo recipients. Reportedly, after vaccination the spike-specific CD8+ and CD4+ T cell responses displayed substantial breadth.

This sample comprised peripheral blood, obtained in a trial of Ad26.COV2.S vaccine versus placebo. This clonotype originated in a person aged 18-60 years who received the Ad26.COV2.S COVID-19 vaccine or a placebo. V and J are TRBV5-1 and TRBJ2-1, with 8 positions matching TRBD1. As DNA, the CDR3 is TGCGCCAGCAGCTTGGTCCCCGGACAGGGCCTTGAGCAGTTCTTC. Amino acids: CASSLVPGQGLEQFF.